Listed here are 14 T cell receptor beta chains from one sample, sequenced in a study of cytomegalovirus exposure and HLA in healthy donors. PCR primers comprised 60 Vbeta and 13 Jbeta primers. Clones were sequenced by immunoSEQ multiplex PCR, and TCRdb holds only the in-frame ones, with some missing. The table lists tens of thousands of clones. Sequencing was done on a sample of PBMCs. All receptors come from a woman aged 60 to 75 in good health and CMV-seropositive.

CDR3 in amino acids: CASSPSGTGGYEQYF. The CDR3 bases are TGTGCCAGCAGCCCGTCCGGGACAGGGGGCTACGAGCAGTACTTC. This chain joins TRBV7-9 and TRBJ2-7; TRBD1 matches 11 bases. Germline CDR1 and CDR2: SEHNR and FQNEAQ (reference sequence). CDR3 length: 15 residues. Trimming removed 5 bases from V and 3 bases from J; junction bases left unmatched: 6.

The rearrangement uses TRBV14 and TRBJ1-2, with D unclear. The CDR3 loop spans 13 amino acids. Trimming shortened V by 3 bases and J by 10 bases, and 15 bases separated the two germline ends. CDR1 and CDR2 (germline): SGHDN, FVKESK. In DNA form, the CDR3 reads TGTGCCAGCAGCCATTCCGGGGTCCATCTCTACACCTTC. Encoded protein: CASSHSGVHLYTF.

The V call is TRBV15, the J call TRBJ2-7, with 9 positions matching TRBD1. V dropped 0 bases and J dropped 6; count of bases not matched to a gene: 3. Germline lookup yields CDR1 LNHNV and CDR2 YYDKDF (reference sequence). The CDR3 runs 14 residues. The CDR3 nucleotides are TGTGCCACCAGCAGAGAGGGGACAGGGTCCGAGCAGTACTTC. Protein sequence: CATSREGTGSEQYF.

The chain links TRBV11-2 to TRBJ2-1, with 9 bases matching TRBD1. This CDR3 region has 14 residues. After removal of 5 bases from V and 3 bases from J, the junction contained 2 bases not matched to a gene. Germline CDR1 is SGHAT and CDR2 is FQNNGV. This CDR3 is CASSDRGNYNEQFF. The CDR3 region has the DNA TGTGCCAGCAGCGACAGGGGGAACTACAATGAGCAGTTCTTC.

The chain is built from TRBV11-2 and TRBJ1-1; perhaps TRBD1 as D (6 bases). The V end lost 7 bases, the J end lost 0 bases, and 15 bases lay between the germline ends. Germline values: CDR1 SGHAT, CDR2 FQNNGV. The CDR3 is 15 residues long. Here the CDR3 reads CASTGRGRVNTEAFF. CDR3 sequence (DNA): TGTGCCAGCACGGGAAGGGGGAGGGTGAACACTGAAGCTTTCTTT. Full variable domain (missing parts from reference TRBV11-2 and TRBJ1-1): EAGVAQSPRYKIIEKRQSVAFWCNPISGHATLYWYQQILGQGPKLLIQFQNNGVVDDSQLPKDRFSAERLKGVDSTLKIQPAKLEDSAVYLCASTGRGRVNTEAFFGQGTRLTVV.

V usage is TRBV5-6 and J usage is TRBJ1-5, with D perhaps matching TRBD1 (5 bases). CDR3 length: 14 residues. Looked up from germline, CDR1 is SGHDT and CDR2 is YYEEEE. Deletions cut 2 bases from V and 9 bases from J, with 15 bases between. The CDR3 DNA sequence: TGTGCCAGCAGCTTTTCATCAGGGAATGGGCCCCAGCATTTT. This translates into CASSFSSGNGPQHF.

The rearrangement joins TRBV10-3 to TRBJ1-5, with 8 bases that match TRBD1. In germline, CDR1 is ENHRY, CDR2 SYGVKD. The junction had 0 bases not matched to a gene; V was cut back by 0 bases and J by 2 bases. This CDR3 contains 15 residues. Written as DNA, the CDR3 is TGTGCCATCAGTGAGTCGGGACAGGGCAATCAGCCCCAGCATTTT. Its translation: CAISESGQGNQPQHF.

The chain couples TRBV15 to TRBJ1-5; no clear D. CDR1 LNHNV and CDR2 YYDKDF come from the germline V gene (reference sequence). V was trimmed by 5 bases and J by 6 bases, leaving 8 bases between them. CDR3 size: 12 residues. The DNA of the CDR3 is TGTGCCACCAGCCTATACGTTCAGCCCCAGCATTTT. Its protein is CATSLYVQPQHF.

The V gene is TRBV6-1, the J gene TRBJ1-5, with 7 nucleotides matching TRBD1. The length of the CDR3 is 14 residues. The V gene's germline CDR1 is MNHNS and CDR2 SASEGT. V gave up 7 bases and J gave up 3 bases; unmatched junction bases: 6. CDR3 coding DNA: TGTGCCAGCACCGTACAGGGGATCAATCAGCCCCAGCATTTT. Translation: CASTVQGINQPQHF.

CDR3 DNA sequence: TGTGCCAGCTCCCGACAGGTTCCTAATGAAAAACTGTTTTTT. This encodes CASSRQVPNEKLFF. The chain recombines TRBV2 with TRBJ1-4, with D perhaps TRBD1 (6 bases). This CDR3 has 14 amino acids. The V and J ends lost 8 bases and 3 bases respectively, with 13 bases between them. CDR1 is SNHLY, CDR2 FYNNEI, per germline.

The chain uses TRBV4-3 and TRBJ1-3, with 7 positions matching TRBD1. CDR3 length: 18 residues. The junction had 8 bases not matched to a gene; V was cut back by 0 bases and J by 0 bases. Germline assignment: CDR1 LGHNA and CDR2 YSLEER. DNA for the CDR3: TGCGCCAGCAGCCAAGATCTCTTGACAGGGATCTCTGGAAACACCATATATTTT. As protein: CASSQDLLTGISGNTIYF.

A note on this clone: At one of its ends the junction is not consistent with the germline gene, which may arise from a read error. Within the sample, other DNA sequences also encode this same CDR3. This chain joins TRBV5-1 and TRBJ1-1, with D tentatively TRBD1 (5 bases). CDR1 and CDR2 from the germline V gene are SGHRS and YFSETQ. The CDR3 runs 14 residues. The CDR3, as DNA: TGCGCCAGCAGATTGGGACTCATGAACACTGAAGCTTTCTTT. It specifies CASRLGLMNTEAFF. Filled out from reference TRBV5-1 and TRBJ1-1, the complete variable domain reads KAGVTQTPRYLIKTRGQQVTLSCSPISGHRSVSWYQQTPGQGLQFLFEYFSETQRNKGNFPGRFSGRQFSNSRSEMNVSTLELGDSALYLCASRLGLMNTEAFFGQGTRLTVV.

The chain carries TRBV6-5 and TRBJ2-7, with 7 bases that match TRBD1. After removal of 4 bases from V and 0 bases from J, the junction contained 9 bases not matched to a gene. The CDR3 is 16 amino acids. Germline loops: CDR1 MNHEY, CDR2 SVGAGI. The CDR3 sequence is CASSSPDRSSSYEQYF. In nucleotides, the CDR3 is TGTGCCAGCAGTTCTCCGGACAGGTCGAGCTCCTACGAGCAGTACTTC.

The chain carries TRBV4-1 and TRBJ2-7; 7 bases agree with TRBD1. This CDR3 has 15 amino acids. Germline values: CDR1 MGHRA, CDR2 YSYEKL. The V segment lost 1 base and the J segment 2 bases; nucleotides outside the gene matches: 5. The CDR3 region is CASSQARTGTYEQYF. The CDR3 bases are TGCGCCAGCAGCCAAGCCCGGACAGGTACCTACGAGCAGTACTTC.